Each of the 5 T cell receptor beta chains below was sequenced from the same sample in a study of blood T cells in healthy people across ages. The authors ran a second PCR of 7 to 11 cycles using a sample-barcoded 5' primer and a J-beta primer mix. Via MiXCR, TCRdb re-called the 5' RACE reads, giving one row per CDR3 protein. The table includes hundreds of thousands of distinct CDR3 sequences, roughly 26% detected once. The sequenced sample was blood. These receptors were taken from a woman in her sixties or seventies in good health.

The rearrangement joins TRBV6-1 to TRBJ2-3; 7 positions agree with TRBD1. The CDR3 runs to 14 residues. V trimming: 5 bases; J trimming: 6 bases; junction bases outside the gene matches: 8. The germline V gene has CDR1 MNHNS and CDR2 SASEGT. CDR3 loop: CASSRQGMLDTQYF. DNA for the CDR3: TGTGCCAGCAGTCGACAGGGAATGTTGGATACGCAGTATTTT.

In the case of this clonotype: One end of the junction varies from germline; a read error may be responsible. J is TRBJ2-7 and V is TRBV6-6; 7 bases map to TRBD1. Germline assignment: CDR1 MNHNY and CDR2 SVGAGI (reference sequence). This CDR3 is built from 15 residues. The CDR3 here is CASSYSTGPGGEQHF. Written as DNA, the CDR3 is TGTGCCAGCAGTTACTCGACAGGGCCGGGCGGCGAGCAGCACTTC.

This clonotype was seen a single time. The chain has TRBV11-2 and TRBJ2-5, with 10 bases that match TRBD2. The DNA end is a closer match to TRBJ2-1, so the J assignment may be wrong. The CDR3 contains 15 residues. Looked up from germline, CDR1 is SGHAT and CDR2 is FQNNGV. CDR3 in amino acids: CASSYRAGGPREQFF. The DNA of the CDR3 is TGTGCCAGCAGCTACAGAGCGGGAGGGCCAAGAGAGCAGTTCTTC.

CDR3 bases: TGTGCCAGCAGTTTAGGGCGGGGGCTCCAAGAGACCCAGTACTTC. Translating gives CASSLGRGLQETQYF. V usage is TRBV28 and J usage is TRBJ2-5; possibly TRBD2 for D (7 bases). V lost 2 bases to trimming and J lost 1 base, with 11 bases between them. This CDR3 spans 15 amino acids. CDR1 and CDR2 (germline): MDHEN, SYDVKM.

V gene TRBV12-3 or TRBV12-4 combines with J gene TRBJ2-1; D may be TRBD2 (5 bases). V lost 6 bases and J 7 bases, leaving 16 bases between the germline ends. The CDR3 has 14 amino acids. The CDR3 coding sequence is TGTGCCAGCAGCCCATTCAATCGGAGGAATGAGCAGTTCTTC. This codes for CASSPFNRRNEQFF.